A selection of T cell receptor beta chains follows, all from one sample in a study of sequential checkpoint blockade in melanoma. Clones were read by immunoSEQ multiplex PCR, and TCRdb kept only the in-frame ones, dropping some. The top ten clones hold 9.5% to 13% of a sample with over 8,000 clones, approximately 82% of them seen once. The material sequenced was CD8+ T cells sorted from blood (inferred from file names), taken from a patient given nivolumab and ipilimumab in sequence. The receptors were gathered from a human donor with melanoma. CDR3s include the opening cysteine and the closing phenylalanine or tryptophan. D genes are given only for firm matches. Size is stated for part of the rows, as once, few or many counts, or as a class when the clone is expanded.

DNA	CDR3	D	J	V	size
TGTGCCTGGAGTGGGCAGGGCTGGAATCAGCCCCAGCATTTT	CAWSGQGWNQPQHF	NA	TRBJ1-5	TRBV30	NA
TGTGCCAGCGGTCCGGGACTAGCTCTCGAGCAGTACTTC	CASGPGLALEQYF	TRBD2	TRBJ2-7	TRBV11-2	few
TGTGCCTGGGATTACAGGGGGCTCGGGGAGCAGTACTTC	CAWDYRGLGEQYF	TRBD1	TRBJ2-7	TRBV30	NA
TGTGCCAGCGGAGCGGAGCCCTACGAGCAGTACTTC	CASGAEPYEQYF	NA	TRBJ2-7	TRBV7-9	NA
TGTGCCAGCAGCCCGTTTCCGGGGGAGCTGTTTTTT	CASSPFPGELFF	NA	TRBJ2-2	TRBV14	few
TGTGCCACCAGCAGAGATCAGGGATCCACTGAAGCTTTCTTT	CATSRDQGSTEAFF	NA	TRBJ1-1	TRBV15	NA
TGTGCCAGCAGCCAAGATCGTAGTAACTATGGCTACACCTTC	CASSQDRSNYGYTF	NA	TRBJ1-2	TRBV4-2	NA
TGTGCCAGTAGTACTACTCCGAACTCTGGAAACACCATATATTTT	CASSTTPNSGNTIYF	NA	TRBJ1-3	TRBV19	NA
TGTGCCAGCAGTCAGCAGGGGGCCAACTATGGCTACACCTTC	CASSQQGANYGYTF	TRBD1	TRBJ1-2	TRBV5-6	NA
TGTGCCAGTAATGGGGAATCCGGGACAGGGAACGAGCAGTACTTC	CASNGESGTGNEQYF	TRBD1	TRBJ2-7	TRBV25-1	NA
TGCGCCAGCAGCTTGAGACAGGGACTGAAGGATGGCTACACCTTC	CASSLRQGLKDGYTF	TRBD1	TRBJ1-2	TRBV5-1	NA
TGCGCCAGCAGCTCGCCGTCGGGGGAAGCTTTCTTT	CASSSPSGEAFF	NA	TRBJ1-1	TRBV5-1	NA
TGCGCCAGCAGCCAAGTGGTTAGGTCAGCTGGTGCGGGTGAGGCTTTCTTT	CASSQVVRSAGAGEAFF	NA	TRBJ1-1	TRBV4-1	NA
TGTGCCAGCAGCTTAGGCGGGTTTGACAATGAGCAGTTCTTC	CASSLGGFDNEQFF	NA	TRBJ2-1	TRBV7-9	NA
TGTGCCAGTAGTCCTTTGGCGGGACAGGTCACCGGGGAGCTGTTTTTT	CASSPLAGQVTGELFF	TRBD1	TRBJ2-2	TRBV19	NA
TGTGCCAGCAGTGAAGGGTCCGGGTATAACACCGGGGAGCTGTTTTTT	CASSEGSGYNTGELFF	NA	TRBJ2-2	TRBV2	NA
TGTGCCAGCACTCCAGCGATGAACACTGAAGCTTTCTTT	CASTPAMNTEAFF	NA	TRBJ1-1	TRBV27	NA
TGTGCCAGCAGTTTGGAGGGTGGCGATGAAAAACTGTTTTTT	CASSLEGGDEKLFF	NA	TRBJ1-4	TRBV6-5	NA
TGTGCCAGCAGTTACTCCGGGAGCCATGGCTACACCTTC	CASSYSGSHGYTF	NA	TRBJ1-2	TRBV6-5	NA
TGTGCCAGCAGAGTTGACAGGGTTTCAACTAATGAAAAACTGTTTTTT	CASRVDRVSTNEKLFF	TRBD1	TRBJ1-4	TRBV2	NA
TGTGCCAGCAGCTCCCGACTAGCGGCGGAGACCCAGTACTTC	CASSSRLAAETQYF	TRBD2	TRBJ2-5	TRBV13	NA
TGTGCCTGGTACCTAGGACAGGGGACAGATACGCAGTATTTT	CAWYLGQGTDTQYF	TRBD1	TRBJ2-3	TRBV30	NA
TGTGCCAGCAGCTTATCACTAGGCAATGAGCAGTTCTTC	CASSLSLGNEQFF	NA	TRBJ2-1	TRBV7-8	few
TGTGCCAGCAGCTTAGAGGGTAGCGGGACTTCCTACGAGCAGTACTTC	CASSLEGSGTSYEQYF	TRBD2	TRBJ2-7	TRBV7-8	NA
TGCGCCAGCAGCCAATACGACACGTACGTTGAAGCTTTCTTT	CASSQYDTYVEAFF	NA	TRBJ1-1	TRBV4-1	NA
TGTGCCAGCAGCCCTTCCCCGGGACTAGCGGATCCTTCCTACGAGCAGTACTTC	CASSPSPGLADPSYEQYF	TRBD2	TRBJ2-7	TRBV4-2	once
TGTGCCAGCAGCCGGACAGGGGGCTACAATCAGCCCCAGCATTTT	CASSRTGGYNQPQHF	TRBD1	TRBJ1-5	TRBV13	NA
TGTGCCAGCAGACAAGGGGCGGGGGCCGAAACTTTCTTT	CASRQGAGAETFF	NA	TRBJ1-1	TRBV7-3	NA
TGTGCCAGCAGCCAAGTGAACCCTAGCGGTTCCTACAATGAGCAGTTCTTC	CASSQVNPSGSYNEQFF	TRBD2	TRBJ2-1	TRBV4-2	NA
TGTGCCAGCAGCTTATGGGCGGGAGGAGTCGAGCAGTACTTC	CASSLWAGGVEQYF	TRBD2	TRBJ2-7	TRBV5-5	NA
TGTGCCAGCAGCTTTATAGACTCTAGCACAGATACGCAGTATTTT	CASSFIDSSTDTQYF	NA	TRBJ2-3	TRBV7-6	once
TGTGCCAGCACCCGGGGGGTGGCGGAACACACAGATACGCAGTATTTT	CASTRGVAEHTDTQYF	TRBD2	TRBJ2-3	TRBV13	NA
TGTGCCAGCAGCCGACAGGGGGCGAATGAGCAGTTCTTC	CASSRQGANEQFF	TRBD1	TRBJ2-1	TRBV5-4	NA
TGTGCCAGCAGCCCAAGACAGGGGGGCAATCAGCCCCAGCATTTT	CASSPRQGGNQPQHF	TRBD1	TRBJ1-5	TRBV25-1	NA
TGTGCCAGTAGTATCTCCCTAGCGGGAGGGTTCAATGAGCAGTTCTTC	CASSISLAGGFNEQFF	TRBD2	TRBJ2-1	TRBV19	NA
TGTGCCAGTAGTCGACAGGGCAAAGGGACTGAAGCTTTCTTT	CASSRQGKGTEAFF	TRBD1	TRBJ1-1	TRBV19	few
TGTGCCAGCAGCCCTAGCGAAGTAACAGATACGCAGTATTTT	CASSPSEVTDTQYF	NA	TRBJ2-3	TRBV7-8	few
TGTGCCAGCAGCGTAGCGGGGAACGAGCAGTACTTC	CASSVAGNEQYF	NA	TRBJ2-7	TRBV9	NA
TGTGCCAGCAGCCATACAGGAATACTAGCCAAAAACATTCAGTACTTC	CASSHTGILAKNIQYF	NA	TRBJ2-4	TRBV7-9	NA
TGTGCCAGCAGCCTCGGACATCCCTACGAGCAGTACTTC	CASSLGHPYEQYF	NA	TRBJ2-7	TRBV7-9	NA
TGTGCCTGGAGTGTATTCAGCGACGAGACCCAGTACTTC	CAWSVFSDETQYF	NA	TRBJ2-5	TRBV30	few
TGTGCCAGCAGCGTTGGACTAGCGGGAGATGCCTACAATGAGCAGTTCTTC	CASSVGLAGDAYNEQFF	TRBD2	TRBJ2-1	TRBV9	NA
TGTGCCAGCTCACGGGTGGGGCCACCCGGCACCAGGGAGCTGTTTTTT	CASSRVGPPGTRELFF	NA	TRBJ2-2	TRBV18	NA
TGTGCTAGTGGTTTGAACCTCCGGGACACAGCAACTAATGAAAAACTGTTTTTT	CASGLNLRDTATNEKLFF	NA	TRBJ1-4	TRBV12-5	few
TGTGCCAGCTCACCACCAAGCGCAGTGGATACGCAGTATTTT	CASSPPSAVDTQYF	NA	TRBJ2-3	TRBV18	NA
TGTGCCAGCAGCGGGGAGGGAGGCCGCTACAATGAGCAGTTCTTC	CASSGEGGRYNEQFF	TRBD2	TRBJ2-1	TRBV7-3	NA